The 32 T cell receptor beta chains below were found in one sample sequenced in a study of cytomegalovirus exposure and HLA in healthy donors. TCRdb keeps only in-frame clones here, not all; method: immunoSEQ multiplex PCR. The profile shows about 160,000 clones, 85% to 90% of them singletons. Sequencing used PBMCs. These receptors were obtained from a woman aged 30 to 39 in good health and CMV-seronegative.

The chain carries TRBV6-5 and TRBJ2-5; D unresolved. Trimming removed 5 bases from V and 0 bases from J, with 10 bases in between. The CDR3 covers 14 residues. From germline, CDR1 is MNHEY and CDR2 SVGAGI. The CDR3 DNA reads as TGTGCCAGCAGTCCGACATGGTACCAAGAGACCCAGTACTTC. This sequence encodes CASSPTWYQETQYF.

The rearrangement links TRBV10-1 to TRBJ2-5, with D possibly matching TRBD1 (7 bases). Trimming pared 0 bases from V and 5 bases from J, leaving 16 bases between. Germline V gives CDR1 WNHNN, CDR2 SYGVQD (reference sequence). This CDR3 is built from 16 residues. The CDR3 bases are TGCGCCAGCAGTGAGTCGACAGGGAGGAAGGGGGAGACCCAGTACTTC. This codes for CASSESTGRKGETQYF.

Notes on this clone: Other nucleotide sequences from this sample produce the same CDR3. The CDR3 DNA reads TGCGCCAGCAGCTCACAAGGATACAATGAGCAGTTCTTC. This encodes CASSSQGYNEQFF. The chain has TRBV5-1 and TRBJ2-1; no clear D. The germline V gene encodes CDR1 SGHRS and CDR2 YFSETQ. The V gene lost 3 bases and the J gene lost 4 bases, with 8 bases spanning the gap. There are 13 residues in the CDR3. The whole variable domain, remainder taken from reference TRBV5-1 and TRBJ2-1, is KAGVTQTPRYLIKTRGQQVTLSCSPISGHRSVSWYQQTPGQGLQFLFEYFSETQRNKGNFPGRFSGRQFSNSRSEMNVSTLELGDSALYLCASSSQGYNEQFFGPGTRLTVL.

The J gene is TRBJ2-1, the V gene TRBV7-6, with D possibly being TRBD2 (5 bases). Germline V gene sequence: CDR1 SGHVS, CDR2 FNYEAQ. The CDR3 spans 13 residues. Trimming removed 0 bases at V and 10 bases at J, with 10 bases between. The CDR3 sequence is CASSLARASEQFF. CDR3 nucleotides: TGTGCCAGCAGCTTAGCGCGGGCTTCCGAGCAGTTCTTC.

The genes are TRBV6-5 and TRBJ2-1; D may match TRBD1 or TRBD2 (5 bases each). V was shortened by 6 bases and J by 10 bases, with 13 bases between the two germline ends. Germline CDR1 reads MNHEY; CDR2 reads SVGAGI. This CDR3 comprises 12 residues. The CDR3 DNA reads as TGTGCCAGCAGCCCGGGGCCATTAGAGCAGTTCTTC. Protein: CASSPGPLEQFF.

The rearrangement uses TRBV6-5 and TRBJ2-7; 12 positions match TRBD2. This CDR3 contains 15 residues. The J segment lost 3 bases and the V segment lost 5 bases, leaving 5 bases of the junction unmatched. Germline assignment: CDR1 MNHEY and CDR2 SVGAGI. The chain's CDR3 is CASSPGLAGFYEQYF. The DNA of the CDR3 is TGTGCCAGCAGTCCGGGACTAGCGGGTTTCTACGAGCAGTACTTC.

This chain connects TRBV29-1 to TRBJ2-3; 7 positions agree with TRBD2. Germline CDR1 SQVTM, CDR2 ANQGSEA. V dropped 6 bases and J dropped 0; count of bases not matched to a gene: 12. The CDR3 length is 16 residues. The CDR3 spells CSVESRVRGSTDTQYF. The CDR3 DNA is TGCAGCGTCGAGTCCCGAGTGCGGGGGAGCACAGATACGCAGTATTTT.

The CDR3 coding sequence is TGTGCCAGAAGCTTGGTTACAGGAAATCAGCCCCAGCATTTT. Its protein is CARSLVTGNQPQHF. The chain combines TRBV5-3 with TRBJ1-5, with D possibly being TRBD1 (5 bases). TRBV5-3 is designated an ORF whose function remains uncertain. The CDR3 totals 14 residues. The V end lost 0 bases, the J end lost 4 bases, and 8 bases lay between the germline ends.

This chain links TRBV7-9 with TRBJ1-3; D is uncertain. Germline CDR1 and CDR2: SEHNR and FQNEAQ (reference sequence). Trimming removed 6 bases at V and 4 bases at J, with 4 bases between. This CDR3 comprises 11 residues. The CDR3 nucleotides are TGTGCCAGCAGGGGGGGAAACACCATATATTTT. Its protein is CASRGGNTIYF. Together with reference TRBV7-9 and TRBJ1-3, the CDR3 gives the full variable domain: DTGVSQNPRHKITKRGQNVTFRCDPISEHNRLYWYRQTLGQGPEFLTYFQNEAQLEKSRLLSDRFSAERPKGSFSTLEIQRTEQGDSAMYLCASRGGNTIYFGEGSWLTVV.

The chain recombines TRBV28 with TRBJ1-1; TRBD1 is a possible D gene (6 bases). Deletions cut 1 base from V and 1 base from J, with 7 bases between. The CDR3 runs 14 residues. Germline assignment: CDR1 MDHEN and CDR2 SYDVKM. CDR3 residues: CASSLSQGNTEAFF. The DNA of the CDR3 is TGTGCCAGCAGTTTATCACAGGGGAACACTGAAGCTTTCTTT.

The gene calls are TRBV5-1 and TRBJ1-2; 7 positions match TRBD1. V was pared by 0 bases and J by 2 bases, with 1 base of the junction left unmatched. Per the germline V gene, CDR1 is SGHRS and CDR2 is YFSETQ. The CDR3 runs to 14 residues. CDR3 sequence (DNA): TGCGCCAGCAGCTTGGGCAGGGGGAACTATGGCTACACCTTC. This gives the protein CASSLGRGNYGYTF.

This clone was detected many times. A much more abundant neighbour one base away suggests this may be a read error. The same CDR3 is also encoded by other DNA sequences in this sample. The rearrangement links TRBV6-4 to TRBJ2-3, with 12 positions matching TRBD2. Germline V gives CDR1 MRHNA, CDR2 SNTAGT. The ends lost 4 bases at V and 1 base at J; junction bases unmatched: 0. This CDR3 comprises 15 residues. CDR3: CASSGTSGGTDTQYF. CDR3 in DNA: TGTGCCAGCAGTGGGACTAGCGGGGGCACAGATACGCAGTATTTT.

The chain employs TRBV5-1 and TRBJ1-1; 7 bases are a match to TRBD1. The germline V gene encodes CDR1 SGHRS and CDR2 YFSETQ. The CDR3 totals 14 residues. The ends lost 4 bases at V and 4 bases at J; junction bases unmatched: 7. The CDR3 sequence is CASSPGQPTTEAFF. CDR3 nucleotide sequence: TGCGCCAGCAGCCCGGGACAGCCGACCACTGAAGCTTTCTTT.

The chain recombines TRBV6-1 with TRBJ2-2; maybe TRBD2 (6 bases). V was pared by 6 bases and J by 7 bases, with 15 bases between. The length of the CDR3 is 14 residues. Germline assignment: CDR1 MNHNS and CDR2 SASEGT. CDR3: CASRWRDQDGELFF. In DNA, the CDR3 is TGTGCCAGCAGATGGCGGGATCAGGACGGGGAGCTGTTTTTT.

This chain connects TRBV25-1 to TRBJ2-6; D is possibly TRBD1 or TRBD2 (5 bases each). CDR3 length equals 18 residues. Trimming took off 6 bases at V and 0 bases at J, with 18 bases between the two ends. Germline assignment: CDR1 MGHDK and CDR2 SYGVNS. This CDR3 reads CASSHAGTAISGANVLTF. CDR3 coding DNA: TGTGCCAGCAGCCACGCCGGGACGGCAATCTCTGGGGCCAACGTCCTGACTTTC.

Here the CDR3 reads CASSDGRGYTF. CDR3 DNA sequence: TGTGCCAGCAGTGATGGGCGGGGCTACACCTTC. This sequence joins TRBV6-1 and TRBJ1-2; no firm D call. The CDR3 has 11 amino acids. Germline values: CDR1 MNHNS, CDR2 SASEGT. V shed 3 bases and J shed 8 bases, with 7 bases lying between them.

The chain recombines TRBV11-2 with TRBJ2-7; D remains unclear. Per the germline V gene, CDR1 is SGHAT and CDR2 is FQNNGV. V was cut by 1 base and J by 6 bases, with 4 bases left in between. The CDR3 consists of 11 residues. The CDR3 loop is CASSLVSEQYF. The CDR3 DNA reads as TGTGCCAGCAGCTTAGTTTCCGAGCAGTACTTC.

The chain combines TRBV7-2 with TRBJ2-1; 7 bases fit TRBD1. The CDR3 extends over 16 amino acids. The trim removed 7 bases at V and 7 bases at J, leaving 16 bases unmatched. CDR1 and CDR2 (germline): SGHTA, FQGNSA. For the CDR3, the DNA is TGTGCCAGCACCGTAGGGGTAGGACAGGTGGGTAATGAGCAGTTCTTC. Translating it yields CASTVGVGQVGNEQFF.

The chain links TRBV5-8 to TRBJ2-7; D is unresolved. The CDR3 consists of 11 residues. In germline, CDR1 is SGHTS, CDR2 YDEGEE. Trimming stripped 1 base from V and 4 bases from J, with 3 bases between. The CDR3 DNA reads as TGTGCCAGCAGCTTGCGGTACGAGCAGTACTTC. It encodes CASSLRYEQYF. The variable domain in full, completed from reference TRBV5-8 and TRBJ2-7, reads EAGVTQSPTHLIKTRGQQATLRCSPISGHTSVYWYQQALGLGLQFLLWYDEGEERNRGNFPPRFSGRQFPNYSSELNVNALELEDSALYLCASSLRYEQYFGPGTRLTVT.

The chain uses TRBV5-1 and TRBJ2-7, with D tentatively TRBD2 (6 bases). The CDR3 consists of 14 residues. V was trimmed by 6 bases and J by 3 bases, leaving 16 bases between them. Germline V gene data show CDR1 as SGHRS and CDR2 as YFSETQ. CDR3 bases: TGCGCCAGCACCGTTGTAGTGGGAGGCTACGAGCAGTACTTC. It yields the protein CASTVVVGGYEQYF.

This clone was seen a handful of times. The chain is built from TRBV4-2 and TRBJ1-6, with a tentative D call TRBD1 (6 bases). The CDR3 runs to 14 residues. Per the germline V gene, CDR1 is LGHNA and CDR2 is YNFKEQ. With 4 bases removed from V and 8 bases from J, the gap between germline ends came to 12 bases. The CDR3 DNA reads as TGTGCCAGCAGCCCCTCAAGGGGGGATTCACCCCTCCACTTT. Translated, it gives CASSPSRGDSPLHF.

V is TRBV15 and J is TRBJ2-7; D may match TRBD1 or TRBD2 (6 bases each). Per germline, CDR1 LNHNV and CDR2 YYDKDF (reference sequence). The CDR3 has 14 amino acids. Trimming took off 4 bases at V and 5 bases at J, with 15 bases between the two ends. The CDR3, as DNA: TGTGCCACCAGCACATACAAGGGGGGAAACGAGCAGTACTTC. Translation: CATSTYKGGNEQYF.

The chain couples TRBV5-1 to TRBJ1-1; D gene ambiguous. This CDR3 is built from 11 residues. The germline V gene encodes CDR1 SGHRS and CDR2 YFSETQ. Trimming removed 0 bases at V and 3 bases at J, with 0 bases between. CDR3 region: CASSLDTEAFF. The CDR3 bases are TGCGCCAGCAGCTTGGACACTGAAGCTTTCTTT.

V gene TRBV13 combines with J gene TRBJ2-3; 10 bases agree with TRBD2. CDR1 and CDR2 from the germline V gene are PRHDT and FYEKMQ (reference sequence). With 0 bases clipped from V and 0 bases from J, the junction kept 6 bases outside the gene matches. The CDR3 has 18 amino acids. This chain's CDR3 is CASSLGGTSGASTDTQYF. The CDR3 DNA sequence: TGTGCCAGCAGCTTAGGAGGAACTAGCGGGGCTAGCACAGATACGCAGTATTTT.

The J gene is TRBJ1-1, the V gene TRBV11-2, with D perhaps TRBD1 (5 bases). The CDR3 consists of 16 residues. CDR1 is SGHAT and CDR2 is FQNNGV in the germline V gene. V lost 5 bases to trimming and J lost 0 bases, with 16 bases between them. The CDR3 reads CASSPSLGAMNTEAFF. The DNA of the CDR3 is TGTGCCAGCAGCCCCTCGCTCGGGGCAATGAACACTGAAGCTTTCTTT.

The chain joins TRBV4-1 to TRBJ1-2; tentatively, D is TRBD1 (5 bases). The CDR3 covers 17 residues. The ends were cut back, 2 bases at V and 4 bases at J, with 20 bases in the middle. Germline CDR1 MGHRA, CDR2 YSYEKL. In DNA form, the CDR3 reads TGCGCCAGCAGCCAAAGCTCGACAGTTTCCCTAGGCTATGGCTACACCTTC. This codes for CASSQSSTVSLGYGYTF.

This clone was observed a single time. V is TRBV19 and J is TRBJ1-1, with a tentative D call TRBD1 (5 bases). This CDR3 is built from 13 residues. The V gene's germline CDR1 is LNHDA and CDR2 SQIVND (reference sequence). Trimming left V 9 bases short and J 6 bases short, with 17 bases between. The DNA for the CDR3 is TGTGCCAGCATCGGTCCAGGGTCCCCTGAAGCTTTCTTT. Translating it yields CASIGPGSPEAFF.

This chain links TRBV11-2 with TRBJ1-2, with D unclear. This CDR3 is 14 amino acids long. Trimming shortened V by 1 base and J by 6 bases, and 12 bases separated the two germline ends. Per the germline V gene, CDR1 is SGHAT and CDR2 is FQNNGV. The CDR3 DNA follows: TGTGCCAGCAGCTTAGGATTCTTTGAAGATGGCTACACCTTC. Its translation is CASSLGFFEDGYTF.

This sequence joins TRBV19 and TRBJ1-2, with D possibly TRBD1 on 6 matching bases. CDR3 length: 12 amino acids. Germline CDR1 LNHDA, CDR2 SQIVND (reference sequence). Trimming pared 4 bases from V and 6 bases from J, leaving 9 bases between. The chain's CDR3 is CASSTPGDGYTF. DNA of the CDR3: TGTGCCAGTAGTACCCCAGGGGATGGCTACACCTTC.

The V and J genes are TRBV20-1 and TRBJ2-5; D is unclear. This CDR3 is 10 amino acids long. Trimming removed 6 bases from V and 3 bases from J, with 5 bases in between. Germline V gives CDR1 DFQATT, CDR2 SNEGSKA (reference sequence). The CDR3 DNA follows: TGCAGTGCCCTTAAAGAGACCCAGTACTTC. This encodes CSALKETQYF.

The genes are TRBV7-3 and TRBJ2-1, with 12 bases that match TRBD2. Losses at the gene ends were 5 bases for V and 5 bases for J; bases not matched to a gene: 4. Germline V lookup: CDR1 SGHTA, CDR2 FQGTGA. The CDR3 runs 15 residues. The CDR3 DNA reads TGTGCCAGCAGCCAAGGACTAGCGGGACACAATGAGCAGTTCTTC. This translates into CASSQGLAGHNEQFF.

Here the CDR3 reads CASSRWARQFMNTEAFF. CDR3 in DNA: TGCGCCAGCAGCCGTTGGGCAAGACAGTTCATGAACACTGAAGCTTTCTTT. This chain uses TRBV5-1 with TRBJ1-1; a weak D match, TRBD1 (5 bases). The V end was cut by 4 bases, the J end by 0 bases, with 19 bases between. The CDR3 sequence is 17 residues long. The germline V gene encodes CDR1 SGHRS and CDR2 YFSETQ.